Following are 5 T cell receptor beta chains from one sample sequenced in a study of human T cells and chemical hapten exposure. Time point reported: patch test 1, 2 weeks after DPC sensitization. The treatment here: therapeutic diphenylcyclopropenone sensitization with weekly scalp DPC. Via MiXCR, TCRdb re-called the RACE reads, giving one row per CDR3 protein. The sample has approximately 79,000 distinct CDR3 sequences, about 9.4% seen once. Sequences were derived from whole blood, sampled in connection with sensitization to the hapten diphenylcyclopropenone (DPC). The receptors were gathered from a woman in her fifties or sixties with alopecia areata. Some clones in this sample may be carry-over from other donors' samples.

V gene TRBV12-3 or TRBV12-4 combines with J gene TRBJ2-7; 12 bases are shared with TRBD2. J lost 4 bases, V lost 3 bases, and 10 bases had no gene match. The CDR3 is 17 amino acids. The CDR3 DNA follows: TGTGCCAGCAGTTTTACCCCGACTAGCGGGAGTAGGTACGAGCAGTACTTC. Protein product: CASSFTPTSGSRYEQYF.

This clonotype was seen only a few times. The chain carries TRBV4-1 and TRBJ2-1, with D perhaps TRBD1 (5 bases). Between the trimmed V and J ends, which lost 4 bases and 9 bases, there was a span of 10 bases. Germline V gene sequence: CDR1 MGHRA, CDR2 YSYEKL. CDR3 size: 12 residues. CDR3 loop: CASSPRQGEQFF. In DNA, the CDR3 is TGCGCCAGCAGCCCCCGGCAGGGTGAGCAGTTCTTC.

This clonotype was seen only a few times. The genes are TRBV27 and TRBJ1-5; D uncertain. Germline V gene lookup returns CDR1 MNHEY and CDR2 SMNVEV (reference sequence). The CDR3 loop spans 13 amino acids. Between the trimmed V and J ends, which lost 6 bases and 0 bases, there was a span of 6 bases. CDR3 amino acids: CASRGHSNQPQHF. In nucleotides, the CDR3 is TGTGCCAGCAGAGGGCATAGCAATCAGCCCCAGCATTTT.

The chain uses TRBV10-3 and TRBJ2-1, with D uncertain. V was clipped by 3 bases and J by 5 bases, with 8 bases between them. The germline V gene has CDR1 ENHRY and CDR2 SYGVKD. The CDR3 has 13 residues. Written as DNA, the CDR3 is TGTGCCATCAGTGAAAGGGCGGACAATGAGCAGTTCTTC. Translated, it gives CAISERADNEQFF.

The CDR3 loop reads CSVGTGVNQPQHF. For the CDR3, the DNA is TGCAGCGTAGGGACAGGGGTCAATCAGCCCCAGCATTTT. V usage is TRBV29-1 and J usage is TRBJ1-5, with TRBD1 matching over 10 bases. This CDR3 is 13 amino acids long. Per the germline V gene, CDR1 is SQVTM and CDR2 is ANQGSEA. Germline trimming cut 6 bases from V and 3 bases from J; bases unmatched to any gene: 2.